These 29 T cell receptor beta chains were all obtained from the same sample, sequenced in a study of blood T cell repertoires in COVID-19. Libraries were prepared by immunoSEQ multiplex PCR; TCRdb keeps only in-frame clonotypes and omits some of them. Of approximately 400,000 clones listed, approximately 87% are singletons. Sequencing was carried out using PBMCs or T cells enriched from blood (not recorded which). All receptors derive from a man under 40 who had recovered from COVID-19.

The chain recombines TRBV27 with TRBJ2-5; D is undetermined. From germline, CDR1 is MNHEY and CDR2 SMNVEV (reference sequence). The CDR3 totals 15 residues. Trimming took 1 base from V and 5 from J, leaving 14 bases between them. In DNA form, the CDR3 reads TGTGCCAGCAGTTTATTTGGTCGGGTCCAGGAGACCCAGTACTTC. Protein sequence: CASSLFGRVQETQYF.

V gene TRBV4-2 combines with J gene TRBJ2-6, with D unclear. Trimming removed 1 base at V and 1 base at J, with 5 bases between. The CDR3 consists of 15 residues. Germline CDR1 and CDR2: LGHNA and YNFKEQ. CDR3: CASSQARSGANVLTF. CDR3 nucleotide sequence: TGTGCCAGCAGCCAAGCTAGGTCTGGGGCCAACGTCCTGACTTTC.

The CDR3 nucleotides read TGTGCCAGCAGCGTCGCTCGGGTCGGCTATGGCTACACCTTC. Its protein is CASSVARVGYGYTF. This rearrangement joins TRBV9 to TRBJ1-2; no reliable D call. Germline V lookup: CDR1 SGDLS, CDR2 YYNGEE. The CDR3 runs to 14 residues. Trimming cost V 2 bases and J 4 bases, with 12 bases left between them.

The genes are TRBV6-5 and TRBJ2-1; a weak D match, TRBD2 (6 bases). The germline V gene has CDR1 MNHEY and CDR2 SVGAGI. The CDR3 contains 12 residues. V was clipped by 8 bases and J by 10 bases, with 15 bases between them. The CDR3 sequence: CASRDFLTEQFF. CDR3 in DNA: TGTGCCAGCCGGGACTTCCTCACGGAGCAGTTCTTC.

J is TRBJ2-5 and V is TRBV5-5; no reliable D call. CDR3 length: 12 amino acids. Between the trimmed V and J ends, which lost 7 bases and 0 bases, there was a span of 7 bases. Germline V gene sequence: CDR1 SGHKS, CDR2 YYEKEE (reference sequence). The CDR3 DNA is TGTGCCAGCGGTAGTAACCAAGAGACCCAGTACTTC. It encodes CASGSNQETQYF.

The chain combines TRBV19 with TRBJ1-3; D may be TRBD1 (5 bases). The germline V gene has CDR1 LNHDA and CDR2 SQIVND (reference sequence). CDR3 size: 15 residues. V gave up 4 bases and J gave up 0 bases, with 10 bases separating them. Written as DNA, the CDR3 is TGTGCCAGTAGTACCAGGACAAACTCTGGAAACACCATATATTTT. Protein: CASSTRTNSGNTIYF.

The rearrangement uses TRBV5-1 and TRBJ1-2; 9 bases are shared with TRBD1. In germline, CDR1 is SGHRS, CDR2 YFSETQ. The CDR3 contains 16 residues. The J segment lost 2 bases and the V segment lost 0 bases, leaving 5 bases of the junction unmatched. In DNA form, the CDR3 reads TGCGCCAGCAGCTTGGATGGGACAGGGAGAAACTATGGCTACACCTTC. Translated, it gives CASSLDGTGRNYGYTF.

Turning to this clone: One end of the junction is discordant with germline, which a read error may explain. The V gene is TRBV12-3 or TRBV12-4, the J gene TRBJ1-2, with a weak D call TRBD1 (5 bases). The CDR3 has 9 amino acids. CDR3 coding DNA: TGTGCCAGTCCGTCCAGGGTTCTCTTC. Its translation is CASPSRVLF.

This clone showed up just once. The chain recombines TRBV6-5 with TRBJ2-1; 10 nucleotides line up with TRBD1. J gave up 6 bases and V 5 bases, and 4 bases lay outside the gene matches. Germline V lookup: CDR1 MNHEY, CDR2 SVGAGI. This CDR3 has 14 amino acids. CDR3 coding DNA: TGTGCCAGCAGTCGGGACAGGGGATCCAATGAGCAGTTCTTC. Amino acid sequence: CASSRDRGSNEQFF.

The chain is built from TRBV6-5 and TRBJ1-3; TRBD1 matches 7 bases. Germline CDR1 and CDR2: MNHEY and SVGAGI. This CDR3 spans 14 amino acids. With V trimmed by 10 bases and J by 0 bases, 6 bases remained unmatched. CDR3 region: CATSRGFSGNTIYF. Written as DNA, the CDR3 is TGTGCCACCTCCAGGGGGTTCTCTGGAAACACCATATATTTT.

CDR3 nucleotides: TGTGCCAGCAGCACTCCGGGAGGAGCTGCAAATGAAAAACTGTTTTTT. Translating it yields CASSTPGGAANEKLFF. This chain links TRBV5-4 with TRBJ1-4; D unresolved. In germline, CDR1 is SGHNT, CDR2 YYREEE (reference sequence). V was trimmed by 4 bases and J by 5 bases, leaving 18 bases between them. This CDR3 contains 16 residues.

J is TRBJ1-1 and V is TRBV2, with 8 bases lining up with TRBD1. Germline assignment: CDR1 SNHLY and CDR2 FYNNEI. V dropped 7 bases and J dropped 11; count of bases not matched to a gene: 15. This CDR3 contains 14 residues. CDR3 protein: CASIETGTGGLAFF. In nucleotides, the CDR3 is TGTGCCAGCATTGAGACCGGGACAGGAGGTTTGGCTTTCTTT.

The chain carries TRBV2 and TRBJ1-2, with TRBD1 as a possible D gene (6 bases). This CDR3 is 14 amino acids long. V was shortened by 5 bases and J by 3 bases, with 13 bases between the two germline ends. CDR1 and CDR2 from the germline V gene are SNHLY and FYNNEI. Here the CDR3 reads CASSTEQGHYGYTF. Written as DNA, the CDR3 is TGTGCCAGCAGTACAGAACAGGGCCACTATGGCTACACCTTC.

The V call is TRBV7-9, the J call TRBJ1-4; D gene unclear. The CDR3 totals 15 residues. V lost 1 base and J 8 bases, leaving 14 bases between the germline ends. Germline V gene sequence: CDR1 SEHNR, CDR2 FQNEAQ (reference sequence). The CDR3 sequence: CASSLGTSRNEKLFF. CDR3 DNA: TGTGCCAGCAGCTTAGGGACTTCTCGGAACGAAAAACTGTTTTTT.

The DNA of the CDR3 is TGTGCCAGCAGTGCGACAGCTATAGGGTACAATGAGCAGTTCTTC. The encoded protein is CASSATAIGYNEQFF. The chain carries TRBV2 and TRBJ2-1; D might be TRBD1 (5 bases). The germline V gene has CDR1 SNHLY and CDR2 FYNNEI. The length of the CDR3 is 15 residues. Trimming took 4 bases from V and 4 from J, leaving 14 bases between them.

This clone was observed a few times. The chain couples TRBV9 to TRBJ2-1; D might be TRBD1 (5 bases). There are 14 residues in the CDR3. V was clipped by 0 bases and J by 9 bases, with 13 bases between them. Germline V CDR1 and CDR2: SGDLS, YYNGEE. The CDR3 region has the DNA TGTGCCAGCAGCGTAGAAGCTGGGGCTGGTGAGCAGTTCTTC. Protein: CASSVEAGAGEQFF.

This chain uses TRBV11-2 with TRBJ1-6; possibly TRBD1 for D (6 bases). The V gene lost 7 bases and the J gene lost 6 bases, with 10 bases spanning the gap. This CDR3 is 13 amino acids long. Germline CDR1 reads SGHAT; CDR2 reads FQNNGV. CDR3 sequence reads: CASNGQLNSPLHF. As DNA, the CDR3 is TGTGCCAGCAACGGACAGCTTAATTCACCCCTCCACTTT.

The chain couples TRBV9 to TRBJ1-6; 8 bases are a match to TRBD1. Germline CDR1 is SGDLS and CDR2 is YYNGEE. CDR3 size: 15 residues. J lost 6 bases, V lost 4 bases, and 6 bases had no gene match. The CDR3 region has the DNA TGTGCCAGCAGCCCGCCCGACAGGGGTAATTCACCCCTCCACTTT. It translates to CASSPPDRGNSPLHF.

The chain's CDR3 is CASSLGSGNTEAFF. The CDR3 DNA is TGTGCCAGCAGCTTAGGGTCGGGGAACACTGAAGCTTTCTTT. The chain has TRBV7-6 and TRBJ1-1; D unclear. CDR1 and CDR2 (germline): SGHVS, FNYEAQ. V lost 1 base and J lost 1, with 7 bases in between. The CDR3 totals 14 residues. Using reference TRBV7-6 and TRBJ1-1 for the parts outside the CDR3, the full variable domain is GAGVSQSPRYKVTKRGQDVALRCDPISGHVSLYWYRQALGQGPEFLTYFNYEAQQDKSGLPNDRFSAERPEGSISTLTIQRTEQRDSAMYRCASSLGSGNTEAFFGQGTRLTVV.

As concerns this clone: The sample has other DNA sequences that encode this CDR3 too. CDR3 residues: CASSLSQGNTEAFF. The CDR3 bases are TGTGCCAGCAGCTTAAGTCAGGGAAACACTGAAGCTTTCTTT. This sequence joins TRBV7-9 and TRBJ1-1; maybe TRBD1 (5 bases). Per the germline V gene, CDR1 is SEHNR and CDR2 is FQNEAQ (reference sequence). The CDR3 covers 14 residues. V was clipped by 2 bases and J by 2 bases, with 9 bases between them.

The chain couples TRBV29-1 to TRBJ1-4; D remains ambiguous. From germline, CDR1 is SQVTM and CDR2 ANQGSEA. Trimming cost V 7 bases and J 7 bases, with 22 bases left between them. The CDR3 is 15 residues long. CDR3 nucleotides: TGCAGCGCCGTGTCTCTGGGCGAGGGAGGTGAAAAACTGTTTTTT. This encodes CSAVSLGEGGEKLFF.

This clone was counted only a few times. The gene calls are TRBV5-5 and TRBJ2-7; tentative D call: TRBD1 (6 bases). CDR3 length: 13 residues. Between the trimmed V and J ends, which lost 3 bases and 1 base, there was a span of 8 bases. CDR1 is SGHKS and CDR2 is YYEKEE in the germline V gene (reference sequence). DNA of the CDR3: TGTGCCAGCAGCTCGCAGGGGTCCTACGAGCAGTACTTC. It specifies CASSSQGSYEQYF.

The chain employs TRBV2 and TRBJ1-2, with D unresolved. Between the trimmed V and J ends, which lost 9 bases and 11 bases, there was a span of 13 bases. This CDR3 contains 10 residues. In germline, CDR1 is SNHLY, CDR2 FYNNEI. Here the CDR3 reads CASLDLGYTF. DNA of the CDR3: TGTGCCAGTCTGGATCTCGGGTACACCTTC.

This chain uses TRBV27 with TRBJ1-2; 7 positions match TRBD1. CDR3 length equals 14 residues. J lost 2 bases, V lost 1 base, and 1 base had no gene match. Germline loops: CDR1 MNHEY, CDR2 SMNVEV (reference sequence). The CDR3 region is CASSLLGQNYGYTF. Here the CDR3 DNA reads TGTGCCAGCAGTTTATTGGGACAGAACTATGGCTACACCTTC.

This chain joins TRBV10-3 and TRBJ1-5; a weak D match, TRBD1 (6 bases). Germline CDR1 and CDR2: ENHRY and SYGVKD. The V and J ends lost 6 bases and 4 bases respectively, with 7 bases between them. The CDR3 covers 12 residues. The CDR3 region is CAIRGANQPQHF. CDR3 coding DNA: TGTGCCATCAGGGGGGCAAATCAGCCCCAGCATTTT.

The J gene is TRBJ1-2, the V gene TRBV6-5; D possibly corresponds to TRBD1 (6 bases). Trimming stripped 9 bases from V and 6 bases from J, with 11 bases between. The V gene's germline CDR1 is MNHEY and CDR2 SVGAGI. The CDR3 has 11 amino acids. The chain's CDR3 is CASGQGHGYTF. CDR3 sequence (DNA): TGTGCCAGTGGCCAGGGGCATGGCTACACCTTC.

Only a few counts were recorded for this clone. The chain employs TRBV7-9 and TRBJ1-1; D call uncertain. The CDR3 runs 13 residues. CDR1 and CDR2 (germline): SEHNR, FQNEAQ (reference sequence). Trimming pared 5 bases from V and 8 bases from J, leaving 15 bases between. This chain's CDR3 is CASSPNSYQEAFF. The CDR3 DNA reads as TGTGCCAGCAGCCCCAACAGTTACCAAGAAGCTTTCTTT.

The chain combines TRBV7-9 with TRBJ1-4; a weak D match, TRBD1 (5 bases). The CDR3 covers 16 residues. The V end was cut by 1 base, the J end by 14 bases, with 23 bases between. Germline assignment: CDR1 SEHNR and CDR2 FQNEAQ (reference sequence). In DNA form, the CDR3 reads TGTGCCAGCAGCTTAGACCCGCGCAGGGTAGGTCCGTATCTGTTTTTT. This codes for CASSLDPRRVGPYLFF.

This rearrangement joins TRBV6-5 to TRBJ2-2, with TRBD2 as a possible D gene (5 bases). The germline V and J ends were trimmed by 11 bases and 5 bases, with 21 bases remaining between them. The CDR3 is 15 residues long. Germline lookup yields CDR1 MNHEY and CDR2 SVGAGI. DNA of the CDR3: TGTGCCTCCACAGCACGAGGGATGCGGACCGGGGAGCTGTTTTTT. Protein: CASTARGMRTGELFF.